These 25 T cell receptor beta chains came from one sample sequenced in a study of blood T cell repertoires in COVID-19 (dated by TCRdb to the early 2020s). Libraries were made using the immunoSEQ multiplex PCR assay. Not all clones reach the TCRdb copy of this immuneACCESS table, which keeps in-frame sequences only. Checked studies attribute under half of the gap to unresolved V genes and leave the rest unexplained. The sample table lists about 130,000 clones, approximately 82% of them with a count of one. Of the sample, about a tenth falls within the top ten clones. The sequencing input was peripheral blood. The receptor source for this set is a man in his sixties who had recovered from COVID-19.

This chain uses TRBV19 with TRBJ1-4; 8 nucleotides match TRBD1. CDR3 length: 15 amino acids. The V segment lost 5 bases and the J segment 3 bases; nucleotides outside the gene matches: 5. Germline assignment: CDR1 LNHDA and CDR2 SQIVND (reference sequence). In DNA, the CDR3 is TGTGCCAGTAGTGCCGACAGGGGCCCTAATGAAAAACTGTTTTTT. Translating gives CASSADRGPNEKLFF.

The chain has TRBV19 and TRBJ2-1, with 8 bases fitting TRBD2. The ends lost 5 bases at V and 6 bases at J; junction bases unmatched: 6. Germline V gene data show CDR1 as LNHDA and CDR2 as SQIVND (reference sequence). The CDR3 loop spans 14 amino acids. The CDR3 region is CASSRAGGRNEQFF. As DNA, the CDR3 is TGTGCCAGTAGTCGGGCGGGGGGCCGCAATGAGCAGTTCTTC. The whole variable domain, filled in from reference TRBV19 and TRBJ2-1, reads DGGITQSPKYLFRKEGQNVTLSCEQNLNHDAMYWYRQDPGQGLRLIYYSQIVNDFQKGDIAEGYSVSREKKESFPLTVTSAQKNPTAFYLCASSRAGGRNEQFFGPGTRLTVL.

In its sample, this clone was seen a few times. At the DNA level, this CDR3 is encoded by other sequences in the same sample as well. The chain has TRBV5-1 and TRBJ2-5; 8 bases are shared with TRBD1. With V trimmed by 2 bases and J by 5 bases, 5 bases remained unmatched. CDR3 length equals 14 residues. Germline V gene sequence: CDR1 SGHRS, CDR2 YFSETQ. CDR3 bases: TGCGCCAGCAGCTTCGGACAGGGTAGGGAGACCCAGTACTTC. It specifies CASSFGQGRETQYF.

V gene TRBV9 combines with J gene TRBJ2-1; 8 positions agree with TRBD1. Germline V lookup: CDR1 SGDLS, CDR2 YYNGEE. The CDR3 covers 13 residues. The trim removed 3 bases at V and 9 bases at J, leaving 5 bases unmatched. The CDR3 loop reads CASSARTGGEQFF. CDR3 DNA: TGTGCCAGCAGCGCCCGCACAGGGGGTGAGCAGTTCTTC. Complete variable domain (other parts from reference TRBV9 and TRBJ2-1): DSGVTQTPKHLITATGQRVTLRCSPRSGDLSVYWYQQSLDQGLQFLIQYYNGEERAKGNILERFSAQQFPDLHSELNLSSLELGDSALYFCASSARTGGEQFFGPGTRLTVL.

CDR3: CASSREGTNEKLFF. The CDR3 bases are TGCGCCAGCAGCCGGGAGGGGACTAATGAAAAACTGTTTTTT. The V and J genes are TRBV5-1 and TRBJ1-4; the D gene is possibly TRBD1 (5 bases). With 4 bases removed from V and 2 bases from J, the gap between germline ends came to 9 bases. Germline lookup yields CDR1 SGHRS and CDR2 YFSETQ. The CDR3 loop spans 14 amino acids.

This clone has just one count. The gene calls are TRBV6-6 and TRBJ1-2; tentative D call: TRBD1 (5 bases). This CDR3 is built from 14 residues. The germline V gene has CDR1 MNHNY and CDR2 SVGAGI (reference sequence). V was cut by 4 bases and J by 4 bases, with 13 bases left in between. The DNA for the CDR3 is TGTGCCAGCAGTTCCCCGACAGTCCTCTATGGCTACACCTTC. This sequence encodes CASSSPTVLYGYTF.

The chain carries TRBV25-1 and TRBJ2-7, with TRBD2 matching 7 bases. The CDR3 is 15 residues long. V trimming: 8 bases; J trimming: 4 bases; junction bases outside the gene matches: 14. Germline CDR1 and CDR2: MGHDK and SYGVNS. The CDR3 loop is CASWGGGIPKYEQYF. CDR3 coding DNA: TGTGCCAGCTGGGGCGGGGGTATCCCAAAGTACGAGCAGTACTTC.

This clone came up once. V gene TRBV19 combines with J gene TRBJ2-3; the D is unclear. The V gene lost 2 bases and the J gene lost 1 base, with 7 bases spanning the gap. The CDR3 consists of 14 residues. Germline V gene sequence: CDR1 LNHDA, CDR2 SQIVND (reference sequence). CDR3 DNA: TGTGCCAGTAGTATAAATGAGGGCACAGATACGCAGTATTTT. Protein sequence: CASSINEGTDTQYF.

The genes are TRBV11-2 and TRBJ1-1, with a tentative D call TRBD1 (5 bases). The CDR3 consists of 15 residues. V gave up 4 bases and J gave up 13 bases, with 25 bases separating them. Germline V gene data show CDR1 as SGHAT and CDR2 as FQNNGV. CDR3 sequence (DNA): TGTGCCAGCAGCTCTCTCAATAGAGGTGTGGGGGGGGATTTCTTT. Protein product: CASSSLNRGVGGDFF.

This chain uses TRBV5-1 with TRBJ1-2; D perhaps matches TRBD1 (6 bases). The V end lost 4 bases, the J end lost 7 bases, and 20 bases lay between the germline ends. There are 15 residues in the CDR3. Germline loops: CDR1 SGHRS, CDR2 YFSETQ. For the CDR3, the DNA is TGCGCCAGCAGCACGATCGGGGATGGGGGCGGTGGCTACACCTTC. Its protein product is CASSTIGDGGGGYTF.

This clone was seen only once. The CDR3 nucleotides read TGCGCCAGCAGCTTGGTGGGAGTAGGCAATGAGCAGTTCTTC. As protein: CASSLVGVGNEQFF. The rearrangement uses TRBV5-1 and TRBJ2-1; a possible D gene is TRBD2 (5 bases). In germline, CDR1 is SGHRS, CDR2 YFSETQ. Trimming pared 0 bases from V and 6 bases from J, leaving 10 bases between. The length of the CDR3 is 14 residues.

This clone was counted a few times. V usage is TRBV9 and J usage is TRBJ1-2; D remains ambiguous. The CDR3 has 14 residues. V lost 0 bases, J lost 3 bases, and 9 bases lay in between. Germline CDR1 and CDR2: SGDLS and YYNGEE. The CDR3 region has the DNA TGTGCCAGCAGCGTAGCTTCATTAGACTATGGCTACACCTTC. Protein product: CASSVASLDYGYTF.

The V and J genes are TRBV24-1 and TRBJ2-7; 7 bases map to TRBD2. Germline V gene data show CDR1 as KGHDR and CDR2 as SFDVKD. V was clipped by 7 bases and J by 2 bases; unmatched bases: 10. There are 15 residues in the CDR3. This chain's CDR3 is CATRSGGDYPYEQYF. DNA for the CDR3: TGTGCCACCAGGTCCGGAGGGGACTACCCCTACGAGCAGTACTTC.

V usage is TRBV7-2 and J usage is TRBJ2-5, with TRBD1 matching over 7 bases. The CDR3 has 15 amino acids. J was trimmed by 3 bases and V by 2 bases; bases with no gene match: 6. Germline V gene lookup returns CDR1 SGHTA and CDR2 FQGNSA. CDR3 nucleotide sequence: TGTGCCAGCAGCTTAATCGGGACAGAGAAAGAGACCCAGTACTTC. Amino acid sequence: CASSLIGTEKETQYF.

The chain joins TRBV6-2 or TRBV6-3 to TRBJ2-7; TRBD2 matches 10 bases. Germline values: CDR1 MNHEY, CDR2 SVGEGT. V lost 5 bases to trimming and J lost 7 bases; unmatched junction nucleotides: 8. CDR3 length: 14 amino acids. The CDR3 DNA reads TGTGCCAGCAGTAGAGCGGGAGGGCCCAGGGAGCAGTACTTC. This translates into CASSRAGGPREQYF.

The V gene is TRBV6-1, the J gene TRBJ2-3; 11 bases line up with TRBD1. Germline V gives CDR1 MNHNS, CDR2 SASEGT. This CDR3 is built from 17 residues. Losses at the gene ends were 0 bases for V and 4 bases for J; bases not matched to a gene: 6. The CDR3 DNA sequence: TGTGCCAGCAGTGAAGCGCCCCCGGACAGGGGGCCAGATACGCAGTATTTT. Residues: CASSEAPPDRGPDTQYF.

The chain links TRBV28 to TRBJ2-7, with a weak D call TRBD1 (6 bases). This CDR3 is 14 amino acids long. V lost 6 bases and J lost 6, with 18 bases in between. The V gene's germline CDR1 is MDHEN and CDR2 SYDVKM. The CDR3 loop is CASSRQVRGGEQYF. The CDR3 DNA follows: TGTGCCAGCAGCCGACAGGTGCGTGGGGGCGAGCAGTACTTC.

The chain couples TRBV5-1 to TRBJ2-7; weak D call: TRBD1 (6 bases). The ends were cut back, 4 bases at V and 7 bases at J, with 21 bases in the middle. The CDR3 loop spans 15 amino acids. CDR1 and CDR2 from the germline V gene are SGHRS and YFSETQ. The CDR3 loop reads CASSPGQGGAGEQYF. CDR3 nucleotides: TGCGCCAGCAGCCCGGGACAAGGAGGCGCCGGGGAGCAGTACTTC.

This chain connects TRBV7-2 to TRBJ1-4; the D gene is possibly TRBD1 (6 bases). CDR3 length: 16 residues. V lost 5 bases and J lost 7, with 20 bases in between. Per germline, CDR1 SGHTA and CDR2 FQGNSA. The CDR3 sequence is CASSRYRVEPGEKLFF. The CDR3 bases are TGTGCCAGCAGCCGCTACAGGGTAGAGCCGGGTGAAAAACTGTTTTTT.

V and J are TRBV14 and TRBJ2-1; 12 bases are shared with TRBD2. The ends lost 0 bases at V and 15 bases at J; junction bases unmatched: 12. The CDR3 extends over 16 amino acids. Germline CDR1 is SGHDN and CDR2 is FVKESK. CDR3 DNA sequence: TGTGCCAGCAGCCAAGATTTCCTAGCGGGAGGGCAATCTCTGTTCTTC. Its protein product is CASSQDFLAGGQSLFF.

This clone was picked up a small number of times. The genes are TRBV25-1 and TRBJ1-2; no clear D. Germline values: CDR1 MGHDK, CDR2 SYGVNS. This CDR3 is 11 amino acids long. Trimming removed 4 bases from V and 6 bases from J, with 6 bases in between. The CDR3 nucleotides are TGTGCCAGCAGTGCCGGGGATGGCTACACCTTC. Protein: CASSAGDGYTF.

Here the CDR3 DNA reads TGTGCCATCAGCGAGGCCTTAGGGGGCTATGGCTACACCTTC. The encoded protein is CAISEALGGYGYTF. V and J are TRBV10-3 and TRBJ1-2, with D tentatively TRBD1 (6 bases). This CDR3 has 14 amino acids. Deletions cut 6 bases from V and 4 bases from J, with 15 bases between. CDR1 is ENHRY, CDR2 SYGVKD, per germline.

CDR3 sequence reads: CASRGQGPGNTIYF. CDR3 coding DNA: TGTGCCAGCAGAGGACAGGGCCCTGGAAACACCATATATTTT. The chain is built from TRBV7-2 and TRBJ1-3, with TRBD1 matching over 8 bases. The CDR3 has 14 residues. From germline, CDR1 is SGHTA and CDR2 FQGNSA. The V and J ends lost 6 bases and 2 bases, in that order; junction bases with no gene match: 3.

The V and J genes are TRBV6-5 and TRBJ2-3, with 9 bases fitting TRBD2. V was pared by 5 bases and J by 14 bases, with 11 bases of the junction left unmatched. This CDR3 spans 13 amino acids. Germline V gene data show CDR1 as MNHEY and CDR2 as SVGAGI. This chain's CDR3 is CASSSASGTSLYF. The CDR3 DNA follows: TGTGCCAGCAGTAGCGCCTCCGGGACTAGCCTGTATTTT.

V is TRBV28 and J is TRBJ1-1; possibly TRBD1 for D (5 bases). V was cut by 5 bases and J by 4 bases, with 14 bases left in between. There are 14 residues in the CDR3. Per the germline V gene, CDR1 is MDHEN and CDR2 is SYDVKM. CDR3 amino acids: CASSQSGRATEAFF. The CDR3 DNA is TGTGCCAGCAGTCAGTCGGGCAGGGCCACTGAAGCTTTCTTT.